These 24 T cell receptor beta chains share one sample of origin, sequenced in a study of T cell clones after liver transplantation. The method was immunoSEQ multiplex PCR; TCRdb's version includes in-frame clones alone and lacks a portion of them. The table lists some 9,500 clones, over 60% of them singletons. This sample comprised CD8+ T cells from blood, obtained at the approximately 16-month timepoint. The source of these receptors is a human patient who received a liver transplant. The graft donor may be the source of some T cells.

The chain employs TRBV9 and TRBJ1-6, with unresolved D. Germline CDR1 reads SGDLS; CDR2 reads YYNGEE. The CDR3 spans 14 residues. Trimming removed 0 bases from V and 7 bases from J, with 8 bases in between. The CDR3 loop is CASSVGFGNSPLHF. CDR3 nucleotides: TGTGCCAGCAGCGTAGGTTTTGGGAATTCACCCCTCCACTTT.

V and J are TRBV21-1 and TRBJ2-7; whether TRBD2, the table's D call, matches the DNA was not checked. TRBV21-1 is labeled a pseudogene. The length of the CDR3 is 17 residues. In DNA, the CDR3 is TGTGCCAGCAGCAAGTCAATTACTAGCGGGAGTTTTCACGAGCAGTACGTC. Its protein is CASSKSITSGSFHEQYV.

The V call is TRBV6-5, the J call TRBJ2-1, with 7 bases aligning to TRBD2. With V trimmed by 10 bases and J by 7 bases, 7 bases remained unmatched. The CDR3 is 12 amino acids. From germline, CDR1 is MNHEY and CDR2 SVGAGI. The CDR3 sequence is CATGRARNEQFF. In DNA form, the CDR3 reads TGTGCCACAGGGAGGGCGAGGAATGAGCAGTTCTTC.

V is TRBV4-2 and J is TRBJ2-2; either TRBD1 or TRBD2 may fit D (5 bases each). The length of the CDR3 is 17 residues. Germline assignment: CDR1 LGHNA and CDR2 YNFKEQ. V gave up 0 bases and J gave up 5 bases, with 16 bases separating them. CDR3 DNA: TGTGCCAGCAGCCAAGATCGTACTCGGGGCGTAACCGGGGAGCTGTTTTTT. Encoded protein: CASSQDRTRGVTGELFF.

This chain joins TRBV27 and TRBJ2-1; possible D gene TRBD1, 7 bases. Looked up from germline, CDR1 is MNHEY and CDR2 is SMNVEV (reference sequence). The CDR3 consists of 15 residues. Between the trimmed V and J ends, which lost 3 bases and 6 bases, there was a span of 15 bases. The CDR3 here is CASSFGLEGANEQFF. CDR3 sequence (DNA): TGTGCCAGCAGTTTTGGTTTGGAGGGGGCCAATGAGCAGTTCTTC.

The rearrangement links TRBV6-5 to TRBJ2-7, with 9 bases that match TRBD2. Trimming cost V 5 bases and J 1 base; bases outside gene matches: 3. The germline V gene has CDR1 MNHEY and CDR2 SVGAGI. The CDR3 loop spans 14 amino acids. The CDR3 nucleotides are TGTGCCAGCAGTCCTAGCGGGGCTTCCTACGAGCAGTACTTC. Translated, it gives CASSPSGASYEQYF.

The rearrangement uses TRBV28 and TRBJ1-1; 7 bases are shared with TRBD1. V shed 6 bases and J 4 bases; nucleotides not matched to a gene: 5. The germline V gene encodes CDR1 MDHEN and CDR2 SYDVKM. CDR3 length: 13 amino acids. The chain's CDR3 is CASSLTGFTEAFF. In DNA form, the CDR3 reads TGTGCCAGCAGCCTGACAGGGTTCACTGAAGCTTTCTTT.

The chain combines TRBV5-8 with TRBJ1-1; tentative D call: TRBD1 (5 bases). Germline V gene data show CDR1 as SGHTS and CDR2 as YDEGEE. Trimming left V 4 bases short and J 0 bases short, with 7 bases between. The CDR3 covers 13 residues. CDR3 sequence (DNA): TGTGCCAGCAGCCTGGGACTGAACACTGAAGCTTTCTTT. Translation gives CASSLGLNTEAFF.

The V and J genes are TRBV7-6 and TRBJ1-4; no clear D gene. CDR1 SGHVS and CDR2 FNYEAQ come from the germline V gene. V was pared by 0 bases and J by 0 bases, with 11 bases between. This CDR3 is built from 17 residues. The CDR3 nucleotides read TGTGCCAGCAGCTTAGCGGTGGATCCGGCAACTAATGAAAAACTGTTTTTT. Amino acid sequence: CASSLAVDPATNEKLFF.

The chain joins TRBV7-2 to TRBJ2-5; 11 positions agree with TRBD2. The CDR3 contains 15 residues. V was clipped by 4 bases and J by 5 bases; unmatched bases: 6. From germline, CDR1 is SGHTA and CDR2 FQGNSA. The CDR3 loop is CASSSPTSGSETQYF. The CDR3 DNA is TGTGCCAGCAGCTCGCCTACTAGCGGGAGTGAGACCCAGTACTTC.

J is TRBJ2-7 and V is TRBV7-6; TRBD1 agrees at 8 bases. The CDR3 is 14 amino acids. V was pared by 5 bases and J by 3 bases, with 6 bases of the junction left unmatched. Germline V gene data show CDR1 as SGHVS and CDR2 as FNYEAQ. CDR3 amino acids: CASSPGGAGYEQYF. CDR3 sequence (DNA): TGTGCCAGCAGCCCAGGGGGCGCCGGCTACGAGCAGTACTTC.

The rearrangement uses TRBV2 and TRBJ2-1; 11 nucleotides match TRBD1. J gave up 6 bases and V 6 bases, and 4 bases lay outside the gene matches. The CDR3 is made up of 14 amino acids. Germline loops: CDR1 SNHLY, CDR2 FYNNEI. The CDR3 nucleotides read TGTGCCAGCAGGGACAGGGGGCGGGGCAATGAGCAGTTCTTC. It is translated as CASRDRGRGNEQFF.

The rearrangement uses TRBV10-3 and TRBJ2-1, with D possibly being TRBD1 (6 bases). The CDR3 contains 12 residues. Per the germline V gene, CDR1 is ENHRY and CDR2 is SYGVKD. V lost 10 bases to trimming and J lost 8 bases, with 15 bases between them. The CDR3 nucleotides read TGTGCCAGCCAACAGGGAAAGGATGAGCAGTTCTTC. It specifies CASQQGKDEQFF.

The gene calls are TRBV5-1 and TRBJ2-7; 7 bases line up with TRBD1. Unmatched junction bases numbered 2, after V lost 0 bases and J lost 2 bases. Germline V gene sequence: CDR1 SGHRS, CDR2 YFSETQ. This CDR3 is 14 amino acids long. Here the CDR3 DNA reads TGCGCCAGCAGCTTGGGACAGGGCCCCTACGAGCAGTACTTC. The encoded protein is CASSLGQGPYEQYF.

This chain links TRBV7-2 with TRBJ2-3; D gene unclear. Germline V gene data show CDR1 as SGHTA and CDR2 as FQGNSA. The CDR3 is 19 amino acids. Trimming took off 0 bases at V and 6 bases at J, with 25 bases between the two ends. The CDR3 loop is CASSLAYGPTAWVTDTQYF. The CDR3 nucleotides read TGTGCCAGCAGCTTAGCGTACGGACCGACGGCTTGGGTCACGGATACGCAGTATTTT.

The gene calls are TRBV11-1 and TRBJ1-1, with D tentatively TRBD1 (5 bases). Looked up from germline, CDR1 is SGHAT and CDR2 is FQDESV (reference sequence). V gave up 0 bases and J gave up 7 bases, with 12 bases separating them. The length of the CDR3 is 14 residues. Here the CDR3 reads CASSLARGPNEAFF. CDR3 in DNA: TGTGCCAGCAGCTTAGCCCGGGGCCCCAATGAAGCTTTCTTT.

The chain's CDR3 is CAWMGAGEVGELFF. CDR3 bases: TGTGCCTGGATGGGCGCCGGGGAAGTCGGGGAGCTGTTTTTT. This sequence joins TRBV30 and TRBJ2-2, with a weak D call TRBD2 (5 bases). Germline V gene lookup returns CDR1 GTSNPN and CDR2 SVGIG (reference sequence). The CDR3 length is 14 residues. Between the trimmed V and J ends, which lost 4 bases and 7 bases, there was a span of 16 bases.

Relative to its sample, this clone is medium-sized. The same CDR3 also results from other DNA sequences found in this sample. V gene TRBV19 combines with J gene TRBJ1-2; TRBD1 agrees at 7 bases. The V segment lost 6 bases and the J segment 4 bases; nucleotides outside the gene matches: 5. This CDR3 region has 13 residues. Germline-derived CDR1 and CDR2 are LNHDA and SQIVND (reference sequence). CDR3 region: CASSPGTAYGYTF. The CDR3 DNA reads as TGTGCCAGTAGCCCCGGGACAGCCTATGGCTACACCTTC.

This chain links TRBV19 with TRBJ2-3, with D perhaps given as TRBD1 or TRBD2 (5 bases each). Germline CDR1 and CDR2: LNHDA and SQIVND (reference sequence). V lost 5 bases and J lost 5, with 23 bases in between. The CDR3 has 17 amino acids. CDR3 in amino acids: CASSPRGAGFGRDTQYF. The CDR3 DNA follows: TGTGCCAGTAGTCCCAGAGGGGCAGGGTTTGGGAGAGATACGCAGTATTTT.

V usage is TRBV7-2 and J usage is TRBJ2-1; weak D call: TRBD2 (5 bases). This CDR3 comprises 12 residues. Trimming removed 8 bases from V and 6 bases from J, with 11 bases in between. Germline CDR1 SGHTA, CDR2 FQGNSA. The CDR3 here is CASSPGFNEQFF. The CDR3 region has the DNA TGTGCCAGCTCGCCGGGATTCAATGAGCAGTTCTTC.

The table lists this clone with a few counts. V is TRBV9 and J is TRBJ2-3; maybe TRBD1 (7 bases). This CDR3 has 16 amino acids. Germline CDR1 reads SGDLS; CDR2 reads YYNGEE. Trimming cost V 4 bases and J 3 bases, with 18 bases left between them. The CDR3 bases are TGTGCCAGCAGCCAGGGGGGAACCCCGCCGACAGATACGCAGTATTTT. Its protein product is CASSQGGTPPTDTQYF.

This clone was observed a single time. The chain is built from TRBV4-3 and TRBJ2-2; tentative D call: TRBD2 (5 bases). The germline V and J ends were trimmed by 2 bases and 6 bases, with 10 bases remaining between them. Germline CDR1 and CDR2: LGHNA and YSLEER. This CDR3 contains 14 residues. This CDR3 reads CASSQTVGAGELFF. CDR3 sequence (DNA): TGCGCCAGCAGCCAAACTGTCGGGGCCGGGGAGCTGTTTTTT.

This clone was picked up a small number of times. The chain carries TRBV6-1 and TRBJ2-5, with a weak D call TRBD1 (6 bases). Germline V lookup: CDR1 MNHNS, CDR2 SASEGT. The CDR3 runs to 13 residues. Trimming stripped 6 bases from V and 2 bases from J, with 10 bases between. Written as DNA, the CDR3 is TGTGCCAGCAGCCGGACAGAGCAAGAGACCCAGTACTTC. This sequence encodes CASSRTEQETQYF.

The chain recombines TRBV9 with TRBJ1-3, with TRBD1 matching over 7 bases. Germline values: CDR1 SGDLS, CDR2 YYNGEE. Germline trimming cut 4 bases from V and 4 bases from J; bases unmatched to any gene: 11. The CDR3 extends over 16 amino acids. The CDR3 DNA reads as TGTGCCAGCAGCTCACGAACAGGGGCAGAAGGAAACACCATATATTTT. Its translation is CASSSRTGAEGNTIYF. Supplemented by reference TRBV9 and TRBJ1-3, the full variable domain reads DSGVTQTPKHLITATGQRVTLRCSPRSGDLSVYWYQQSLDQGLQFLIQYYNGEERAKGNILERFSAQQFPDLHSELNLSSLELGDSALYFCASSSRTGAEGNTIYFGEGSWLTVV.